This record concerns one TCR beta chain sequence. No antigen is known for it. immunoSEQ v3.0 was run at survey level. Sequencing used immunoSEQ multiplex PCR; TCRdb keeps in-frame clones, though not all of them. Here the sample spans about 33,000 clones, 96% being singletons. This entry is derived from a study of long-term antiretroviral therapy in people with HIV. Study-wide results and limits: Repertoires with HIV possessed tighter CDR3 length spans than those of controls. Diversity increased after ART yet remained lower than in transplant donor controls.

CDR1 is LGHNA and CDR2 is YNFKEQ in the germline V gene. The CDR3 runs 15 residues. The V and J ends lost 3 bases and 4 bases, in that order; junction bases with no gene match: 7. The sequence derives from a man aged 25-45 years with HIV. This chain links TRBV4-2 with TRBJ2-7; 9 bases map to TRBD2. Sample: unsorted PBMCs, taken approximately 6.5 years after starting antiretroviral therapy. CDR3 DNA: TGTGCCAGCAGCCAGGAGGGTAGCGGGAGTTACGAGCAGTACTTC. Amino acid sequence: CASSQEGSGSYEQYF.